Listed here is a single TCR beta chain. Its antigen has not been determined. Nothing much larger sits one base from this clone, and base qualities are not available. TCRbeta CDR3 regions were amplified from genomic DNA by means of the immunoSEQ Assay, a bias-controlled multiplex PCR. The paper's data handling went like this. Nucleated cell counts per sample were estimated from amplification of reference gene primers within the assay. Sequence reads were collapsed and filtered to measure the absolute abundance of every unique TCRbeta CDR3 rearrangement. For each sample, productive Simpson clonality was calculated as the square root of Simpson's diversity index across productive rearrangements. TCRdb re-hosts the immuneACCESS table, in-frame sequences only. Its copies lack some clones; in the studies checked, an unresolved V gene accounts for under half of them, and the cause for the rest is not known. V and J calls plus clone size are reproduced from that table; the DNA served to infer D and trimming. The sample profile shows around 250,000 clones; about nine tenths of them were found once. The ten biggest clones cover roughly 15% of the sample.

These data are taken from a study of blood T cell repertoires in COVID-19 (dated by TCRdb to the early 2020s). Regarding the research as a whole: Collaborator samples came from the United States, Italy and Spain and covered acute and convalescent phases of COVID-19. The material from the prospective study consisted of cDNA or gDNA derived from T cells, B-cell-depleted T cells, or PBMCs. Samples came from the ongoing ImmuneRACE study (first 160 participants) plus 1,254 subjects from 6 global collaborators. Subjects who had been exposed to COVID-19, were actively infected with it, or had recovered from it provided the deeply sampled blood TCRbeta repertoires that made up the dataset. Where available, HLA class I and class II types were obtained from metadata supplied by the sample provider rather than from assay-based typing. The repertoires were released in a freely available public database meant as a resource for research on the immune response to SARS-CoV-2. Sample metadata almost always included a de-identified subject ID, COVID-19 status, age in years and sex. General study outcomes and caveats: How much clinical and demographic metadata was included differed by source and by participant, and the metadata was provided uncurated.

Enrolling through a virtual design, the prospective study's participants ranged in age from roughly 18 to 89 years and lived across 20 to 30 United States geographic areas. In the prospective study, cohorts were assigned on the basis of participant-reported clinical history obtained from a screening survey and a study questionnaire. ImmuneRACE Cohort 3 recovered participants were defined by two consecutive negative NP/OP PCR tests, healthcare professional clearance, or symptom resolution. In the prospective study, whole blood, serum and a nasopharyngeal or oropharyngeal swab were collected from each participant by mobile phlebotomists. Over a roughly 2-month period, participants in the prospective study had the option of providing additional blood draws and questionnaires. Before DNA extraction, prospective study blood samples were shipped either frozen or at room temperature. What was sequenced was PBMCs or T cells enriched from blood (not recorded which). This receptor was taken from a man aged 18 to 30 who had recovered from COVID-19.

This receptor has the CDR3 CATSRAGLANNEQFF. The DNA sequence reads TGTGCCACCAGCAGAGCGGGACTAGCGAACAATGAGCAGTTCTTC. The rearrangement joined TRBV15 to TRBJ2-1, with 10 central nucleotides matching TRBD2. The germline V end is reduced by 1 base and the J end by 5 bases; junction bases left unmatched: 2. Looking up the germline V gene (reference sequence) yields CDR1 LNHNV and CDR2 YYDKDF. The CDR3 holds 15 amino acids from the cysteine to the phenylalanine. The DNA shown is the 45-base CDR3, in frame from base 1.